This is a list of T cell receptor beta chains from one sample in a study of control samples from healthy donors and cancer patients. TCRdb's copy holds only in-frame clones and misses some; the assay was immunoSEQ multiplex PCR. The sample carries 65,000 to 100,000 clones, 80% to 90% recorded once. Sequenced material: blood. These receptors were collected from a man aged 45-60 years in good health. Both conserved end residues are part of each CDR3. The order of the fields is clone size, D gene, CDR3 length, V gene, J gene, CDR3 protein, CDR3 DNA. A D gene is named only where the DNA matches it firmly. Some rows mark clone size as missing; the rest say once, few, many or name a class of expanded clone.

.	.	15	TRBV19	TRBJ1-1	CASSIGRGRNTEAFF	TGTGCCAGTAGTATCGGCAGGGGACGGAACACTGAAGCTTTCTTT
.	TRBD1	15	TRBV5-1	TRBJ2-1	CASSEQGVPYNEQFF	TGCGCCAGCAGCGAACAGGGGGTACCTTACAATGAGCAGTTCTTC
.	TRBD2	18	TRBV2	TRBJ2-4	CASRRTSGGVIAKNIQYF	TGTGCCAGCAGGCGGACTAGCGGGGGGGTTATAGCCAAAAACATTCAGTACTTC
.	.	16	TRBV21-1	TRBJ1-1	CASSKKVPGRDTEAFF	TGTGCCAGCAGCAAAAAAGTCCCAGGGAGAGACACTGAAGCTTTCTTT
.	TRBD1	16	TRBV18	TRBJ2-2	CASSYRQGSNTGELFF	TGTGCCAGCTCCTACCGACAGGGGTCGAACACCGGGGAGCTGTTTTTT
once	.	15	TRBV7-9	TRBJ2-2	CASSTHGGSTGELFF	TGTGCCAGCAGCACCCACGGGGGTAGCACCGGGGAGCTGTTTTTT
.	.	15	TRBV18	TRBJ2-7	CASSPPSQFSYEQYF	TGTGCCAGCTCACCTCCCTCCCAATTCTCCTACGAGCAGTACTTC
.	.	17	TRBV5-6	TRBJ2-2	CASSLAGGPRNTGELFF	TGTGCCAGCAGCCTGGCAGGAGGCCCCAGGAACACCGGGGAGCTGTTTTTT
once	.	12	TRBV7-8	TRBJ2-5	CASSQGQETQYF	TGTGCCAGCAGCCAGGGGCAAGAGACCCAGTACTTC
.	.	15	TRBV27	TRBJ1-2	CASSLSISGAGGYTF	TGTGCCAGCAGTTTATCGATCTCAGGGGCAGGGGGCTACACCTTC
.	.	15	TRBV2	TRBJ1-2	CASREFSSQGHGYTF	TGTGCCAGCAGAGAATTTTCCTCACAGGGCCATGGCTACACCTTC
.	TRBD1	20	TRBV10-1	TRBJ1-5	CASSLGPGQSICWCNQPQHF	TGCGCCAGCAGTCTTGGACCGGGACAGTCGATTTGTTGGTGCAATCAGCCCCAGCATTTT
once	.	15	TRBV15	TRBJ1-5	CATSRVGYQDQPQHF	TGTGCCACCAGCAGAGTGGGGTATCAGGATCAGCCCCAGCATTTT
few	.	13	TRBV12-3/TRBV12-4	TRBJ1-5	CASSFFIGQPQHF	TGTGCCAGCAGTTTCTTCATAGGTCAGCCCCAGCATTTT
.	.	9	TRBV19	TRBJ1-1	CASGPSAFF	TGTGCCAGTGGTCCCTCGGCTTTCTTT
few	TRBD2	17	TRBV19	TRBJ2-4	CASSILLADYLKNIQYF	TGTGCCAGTAGTATTTTACTAGCGGACTATCTCAAAAACATTCAGTACTTC
.	.	14	TRBV6-4	TRBJ1-1	CASSEPLQNTEAFF	TGTGCCAGCAGTGAGCCTCTTCAGAACACTGAAGCTTTCTTT
.	.	13	TRBV7-9	TRBJ1-3	CASSFFSGNTIYF	TGTGCCAGCAGCTTCTTCTCTGGAAACACCATATATTTT
.	.	15	TRBV21-1	TRBJ1-1	CASTPPGEGNTEAFF	TGTGCCAGCACCCCCCCCGGGGAGGGGAACACTGAAGCTTTCTTT
.	.	15	TRBV7-2	TRBJ1-4	CASSSSILAGEKLFF	TGTGCCAGCAGCTCCTCCATCCTCGCGGGAGAAAAACTGTTTTTT
.	.	14	TRBV7-6	TRBJ1-1	CASSPEVSPDEAFF	TGTGCCAGCAGCCCGGAGGTGAGTCCAGACGAAGCTTTCTTT
.	.	16	TRBV11-2	TRBJ2-3	CASSLRGQRGTDTQYF	TGTGCCAGCAGCTTACGTGGGCAGAGAGGCACAGATACGCAGTATTTT
.	.	13	TRBV11-2	TRBJ2-7	CASSLSTSSEQYF	TGTGCCAGCAGCTTAAGCACGAGCTCCGAGCAGTACTTC
once	.	14	TRBV11-2	TRBJ1-3	CASSHGGTGNTIYF	TGTGCCAGCAGCCACGGGGGAACCGGAAACACCATATATTTT
.	TRBD2	16	TRBV15	TRBJ2-3	CATSKRDGGGTDTQYF	TGTGCCACCAGCAAAAGGGACGGGGGGGGCACAGATACGCAGTATTTT